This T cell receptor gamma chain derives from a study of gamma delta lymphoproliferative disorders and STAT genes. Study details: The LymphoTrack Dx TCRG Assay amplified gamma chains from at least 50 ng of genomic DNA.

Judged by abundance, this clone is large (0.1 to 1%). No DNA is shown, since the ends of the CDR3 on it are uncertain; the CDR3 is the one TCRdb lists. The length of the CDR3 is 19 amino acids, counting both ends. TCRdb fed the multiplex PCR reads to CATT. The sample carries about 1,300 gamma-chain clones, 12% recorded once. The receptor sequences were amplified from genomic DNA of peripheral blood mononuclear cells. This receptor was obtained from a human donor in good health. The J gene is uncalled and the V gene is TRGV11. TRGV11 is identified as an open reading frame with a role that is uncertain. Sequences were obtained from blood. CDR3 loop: CTTVPAGLGLSTTGWFKIF.